This TCR beta chain was profiled in a study of regulatory T cells in long-lasting Graves disease. Building of the TCR beta libraries involved iRepertoire HTBI primers and Arm-PCR of CDR3 regions. In TCRdb, the multiplex PCR reads were re-called with MiXCR into one record per CDR3 protein. The sample holds around 460,000 distinct CDR3 sequences; around a fifth are singletons and the top ten take about 7%. Time point given: persistent/refractory GD, antithyroid drugs over 5 years with positive TRAb. The TCR library was made from RNA that had been extracted from PBMCs in TRIzol. This CDR3 is 17 amino acids long. The trim removed 5 bases at V and 1 base at J, leaving 10 bases unmatched. Looked up from germline, CDR1 is LGHDT and CDR2 is YNNKEL (reference sequence). In this sample, this clonotype turned up a few times.

The chain joins TRBV3-1 to TRBJ2-2; 7 bases are shared with TRBD1. The sample was peripheral blood mononuclear cells (PBMCs), taken when the disease was refractory, from a patient treated with antithyroid drugs. The receptor was isolated from a female donor with Graves disease. CDR3 nucleotide sequence: TGTGCCAGCAGCACACCCTGGGGGACAGTGAACACCGGGGAGCTGTTTTTT. Amino acids: CASSTPWGTVNTGELFF.